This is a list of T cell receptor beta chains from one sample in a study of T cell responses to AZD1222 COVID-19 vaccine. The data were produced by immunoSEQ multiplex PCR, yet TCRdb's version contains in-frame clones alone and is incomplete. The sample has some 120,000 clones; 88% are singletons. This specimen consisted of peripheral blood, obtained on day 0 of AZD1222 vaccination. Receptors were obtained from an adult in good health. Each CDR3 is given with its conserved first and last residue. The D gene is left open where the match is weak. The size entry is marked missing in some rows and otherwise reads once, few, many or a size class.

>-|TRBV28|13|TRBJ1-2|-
CASRAVPRSGYTF
TGTGCCAGCAGGGCGGTCCCTCGGAGTGGCTACACCTTC
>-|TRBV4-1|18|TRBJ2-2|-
CASSQDLKTRRYTGELFF
TGCGCCAGCAGCCAGGATCTAAAGACCCGGAGGTATACCGGGGAGCTGTTTTTT
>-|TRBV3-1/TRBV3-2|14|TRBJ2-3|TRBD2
CASSLGLARDTQYF
TGTGCCAGCAGTCTAGGACTAGCGAGAGATACGCAGTATTTT
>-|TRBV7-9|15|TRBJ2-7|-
CASSLDEGITYEQYF
TGTGCCAGCAGCTTAGACGAGGGGATTACCTACGAGCAGTACTTC
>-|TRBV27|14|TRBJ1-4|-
CASSFGRGGEKLFF
TGTGCCAGCAGTTTTGGCAGGGGCGGGGAAAAACTGTTTTTT
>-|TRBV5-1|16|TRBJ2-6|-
CASSLAAGSGANVLTF
TGCGCCAGCAGCTTGGCGGCAGGCTCTGGGGCCAACGTCCTGACTTTC
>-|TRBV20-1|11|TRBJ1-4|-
CSASWGEKLFF
TGCAGTGCTAGCTGGGGGGAAAAACTGTTTTTT
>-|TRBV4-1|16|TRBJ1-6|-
CASSQQGGPYNSPLHF
TGCGCCAGCAGCCAACAGGGTGGCCCCTATAATTCACCCCTCCACTTT
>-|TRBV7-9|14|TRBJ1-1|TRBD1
CASSLTGGNTEAFF
TGTGCCAGCAGCTTGACAGGGGGGAACACTGAAGCTTTCTTT
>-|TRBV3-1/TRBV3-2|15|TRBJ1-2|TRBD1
CASSQDVQGANGYTF
TGTGCCAGCAGCCAAGATGTTCAGGGGGCTAATGGCTACACCTTC
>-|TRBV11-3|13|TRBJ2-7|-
CASSPGGVPEQYF
TGTGCCAGCAGCCCAGGAGGGGTCCCGGAGCAGTACTTC
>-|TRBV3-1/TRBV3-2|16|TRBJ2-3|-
CASSQDRGTFTDTQYF
TGTGCCAGCAGCCAAGATCGGGGAACTTTCACAGATACGCAGTATTTT
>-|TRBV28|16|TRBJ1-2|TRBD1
CASSRGTGATNYGYTF
TGTGCCAGCAGTCGAGGGACAGGGGCAACTAACTATGGCTACACCTTC
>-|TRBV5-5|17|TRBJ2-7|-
CASSLAGLTHRDYEQYF
TGTGCCAGCAGCTTGGCCGGACTAACCCATCGCGATTACGAGCAGTACTTC
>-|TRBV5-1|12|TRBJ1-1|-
CASSASQREAFF
TGCGCCAGCAGCGCATCACAGCGGGAAGCTTTCTTT
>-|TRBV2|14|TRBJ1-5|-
CASSGQATQQPQHF
TGTGCCAGCAGTGGACAGGCAACCCAGCAGCCCCAGCATTTT
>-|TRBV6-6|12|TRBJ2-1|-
CASTLDRNEQFF
TGTGCCAGCACCCTAGACCGAAATGAGCAGTTCTTC
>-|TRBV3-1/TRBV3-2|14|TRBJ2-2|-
CASSQVQTGGELFF
TGTGCCAGCAGCCAAGTTCAGACGGGCGGGGAGCTGTTTTTT
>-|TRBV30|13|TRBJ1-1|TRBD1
CAWSVGQGFEAFF
TGTGCCTGGAGTGTGGGACAGGGGTTTGAAGCTTTCTTT
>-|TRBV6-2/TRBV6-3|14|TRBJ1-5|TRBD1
CASSSGTDNQPQHF
TGTGCCAGCAGTTCCGGGACAGACAATCAGCCCCAGCATTTT
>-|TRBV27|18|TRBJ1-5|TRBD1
CASSPGLTGPYSNQPQHF
TGTGCCAGCAGTCCCGGACTGACAGGGCCTTATAGCAATCAGCCCCAGCATTTT
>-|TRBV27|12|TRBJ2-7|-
CASSIGPYEQYF
TGTGCCAGCAGTATTGGACCCTACGAGCAGTACTTC
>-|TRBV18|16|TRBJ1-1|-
CASSPQEGWGNTEAFF
TGTGCCAGCTCACCACAGGAGGGGTGGGGCAACACTGAAGCTTTCTTT
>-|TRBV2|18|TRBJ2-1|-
CASSEGRWRATKGNEQFF
TGTGCCAGCAGTGAAGGTCGCTGGCGGGCAACTAAGGGAAATGAGCAGTTCTTC
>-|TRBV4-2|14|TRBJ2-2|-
CASSQLRQTGELFF
TGTGCCAGCAGCCAACTTCGGCAGACCGGGGAGCTGTTTTTT
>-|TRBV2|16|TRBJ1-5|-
CASRHRDGGPNQPQHF
TGTGCCAGCAGACACCGGGACGGGGGGCCCAATCAGCCCCAGCATTTT
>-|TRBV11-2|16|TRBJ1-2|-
CASSLVNVGRRHGYTF
TGTGCCAGCAGCTTAGTCAATGTGGGCAGGCGCCATGGCTACACCTTC
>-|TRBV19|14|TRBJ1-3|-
CASSNRMRGNTIYF
TGTGCCAGTAGTAACAGAATGCGCGGAAACACCATATATTTT
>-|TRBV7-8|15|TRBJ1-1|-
CASSPQGGMNTEAFF
TGTGCCAGCAGCCCCCAAGGAGGGATGAACACTGAAGCTTTCTTT
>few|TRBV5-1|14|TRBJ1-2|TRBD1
CASSLQGTNYGYTF
TGCGCCAGCAGCTTACAGGGGACTAACTATGGCTACACCTTC
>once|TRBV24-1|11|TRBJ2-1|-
CATSDPHEQFF
TGTGCCACCAGTGATCCGCATGAGCAGTTCTTC
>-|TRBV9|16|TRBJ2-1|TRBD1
CASSVLTGTAINEQFF
TGTGCCAGCAGCGTACTAACCGGGACAGCCATCAATGAGCAGTTCTTC
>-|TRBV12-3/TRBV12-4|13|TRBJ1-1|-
CASNLYRGTEAFF
TGTGCCAGCAACCTTTATCGGGGCACTGAAGCTTTCTTT
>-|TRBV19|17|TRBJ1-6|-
CASHRGPGDGINSPLHF
TGTGCCAGCCATCGAGGGCCGGGGGACGGGATCAATTCACCCCTCCACTTT
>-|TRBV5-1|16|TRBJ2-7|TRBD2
CASSLALAGSSYEQYF
TGCGCCAGCAGCTTGGCCCTAGCGGGAAGCTCCTACGAGCAGTACTTC
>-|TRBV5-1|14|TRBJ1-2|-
CASSLVPANYGYTF
TGCGCCAGCAGCTTGGTGCCAGCTAACTATGGCTACACCTTC
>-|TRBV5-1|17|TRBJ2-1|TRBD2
CASSPLSTSGRKNEQFF
TGCGCCAGCAGCCCTCTCTCGACTAGCGGGAGAAAGAATGAGCAGTTCTTC
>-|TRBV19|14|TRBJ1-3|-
CASSIGGSGNTIYF
TGTGCCAGTAGTATTGGAGGAAGTGGAAACACCATATATTTT
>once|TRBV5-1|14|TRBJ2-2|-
CASSWDLNTGELFF
TGCGCCAGCAGTTGGGACTTAAACACCGGGGAGCTGTTTTTT
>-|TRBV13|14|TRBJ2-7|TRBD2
CASRPAGGSYEQYF
TGTGCCAGCAGACCAGCGGGGGGGTCCTACGAGCAGTACTTC
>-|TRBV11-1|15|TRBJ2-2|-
CASSPQTEIAGELFF
TGTGCCAGCAGCCCCCAGACGGAGATCGCCGGGGAGCTGTTTTTT